This TCR beta chain stems from a study of shared clonotypes between healthy human individuals. General study results and limits: Non-shared clonotypes had lower generation probabilities than clonotypes shared by all four sorted-subset donors.

Details on this clone: Its antigen is undetermined.

The assay was immunoSEQ multiplex PCR, and TCRdb's table has in-frame clones only and misses some. The data contain roughly 1.4 million clones, around 98.5% of them singletons. The CDR3 spans 15 residues. Trimming took 3 bases from V and 6 from J; bases not matched to a gene: 9. Germline V gene data show CDR1 as SGHRS and CDR2 as YFSETQ. The sample consisted of naive CD4+ T cells sorted from blood. Subset meaning: CD45RA+ positively selected. The chain is built from TRBV5-1 and TRBJ2-7, with 10 bases fitting TRBD1. This sequence was found in a man between 25 and 39 years old in good health. The CDR3 spells CASSSAGTGVGEQYF. In nucleotides, the CDR3 is TGCGCCAGCAGCTCCGCCGGGACAGGGGTCGGCGAGCAGTACTTC.